This T cell receptor (beta chain) emerged from a study of Graves' ophthalmopathy and Graves' hyperthyroidism. Notes on the study in general: Detected in blood as well were most expanded thyroid clonotypes with frequency above 0.001.

Amplified TCR beta CDR3 regions were obtained using RNA transcripts as template. HTBI-primed first-round RT-PCR preceded second-round multiplex PCR. One entry per CDR3 protein, called by TCRdb with MiXCR from the multiplex PCR reads. Among roughly 380,000 distinct CDR3 sequences listed, 15% were seen once. The CDR3 has 15 amino acids. V shed 6 bases and J shed 5 bases, with 19 bases lying between them. Germline CDR1 MNHEY, CDR2 SVGEGT. This clonotype was counted ten times or more. What it recognizes is unknown. The term stable hyperthyroidism indicated an absence of ophthalmopathy within 18 months of follow-up.

The chain recombines TRBV6-2 or TRBV6-3 with TRBJ1-2; D is uncertain. Sequencing input: peripheral blood. The TCR sequence derives from a woman aged 18-29 years with stable Graves' hyperthyroidism. CDR3 residues: CASSKNPSGVYGYTF. In nucleotides, the CDR3 is TGTGCCAGCAGCAAAAACCCATCCGGGGTATATGGCTACACCTTC.